Listed below are T cell receptor beta chains from one sample, sequenced in a study of T-cell memory formation after mild COVID-19. A single record per CDR3 protein comes from TCRdb applying MiXCR to the 5' RACE reads. The table lists around 390,000 distinct CDR3 sequences, 16% of them singletons. Input material: PBMCs or a T cell subset sorted from them (not recorded which). The source is a young man who had mild COVID-19 (a few samples of this study predate the infection). Cell type and time point are not known. Each CDR3 is given with its conserved first and last residue. A D gene is named only where the DNA matches it firmly. Not every row has a clone size; where given, it reads once, few, many or a size class.

V gene: TRBV21-1
D gene: -
J gene: TRBJ1-3
clone size: -
CDR3 DNA: TGTGCCAGCAGCGACAGGGTGTCTGGAAACACCATATATTTT
CDR3 protein: CASSDRVSGNTIYF

V gene: TRBV6-2/TRBV6-3
D gene: TRBD1
J gene: TRBJ2-7
clone size: many
CDR3 DNA: TGTGCCAGCAGTTACCCGGGACAGGCTTTCCTTTCTTACGAGCAGTACTTC
CDR3 protein: CASSYPGQAFLSYEQYF

V gene: TRBV12-3/TRBV12-4
D gene: -
J gene: TRBJ1-6
clone size: -
CDR3 DNA: TGTGCCAGCAGTTTCCGGTCAAGCTCCTATAATTCACCCCTCCACTTT
CDR3 protein: CASSFRSSSYNSPLHF

V gene: TRBV4-1
D gene: -
J gene: TRBJ2-3
clone size: few
CDR3 DNA: TGCGCCAGCAGCCAATCGACTTCCCGGGCAGATACGCAGTATTTT
CDR3 protein: CASSQSTSRADTQYF

V gene: TRBV20-1
D gene: -
J gene: TRBJ2-7
clone size: few
CDR3 DNA: TGCAGTGCCACCCTCCGAATAGGTTACGAGCAGTACTTC
CDR3 protein: CSATLRIGYEQYF

V gene: TRBV10-2
D gene: -
J gene: TRBJ2-5
clone size: once
CDR3 DNA: TGCGCCAGCAGCTCCGGGCTTATCGAAGAGACCCAGTACTTC
CDR3 protein: CASSSGLIEETQYF

V gene: TRBV5-1
D gene: -
J gene: TRBJ2-7
clone size: -
CDR3 DNA: TGCGCCAGCAGCTTGTCCGAAGCTAGCTCCTACGGGCAGTACTTC
CDR3 protein: CASSLSEASSYGQYF

V gene: TRBV7-3
D gene: -
J gene: TRBJ1-6
clone size: -
CDR3 DNA: TGTGCCAGCAGCTTAGAGGCAGGGGTAGGCTCACCCCTCCACTTT
CDR3 protein: CASSLEAGVGSPLHF

V gene: TRBV27
D gene: -
J gene: TRBJ1-2
clone size: many
CDR3 DNA: TGTGCCAGCAGTCCACAGGGCTCGGGCTATGGCTACACCTTC
CDR3 protein: CASSPQGSGYGYTF

V gene: TRBV7-9
D gene: TRBD1
J gene: TRBJ2-3
clone size: -
CDR3 DNA: TGTGCCAGCAGCTTAGAGGACAGGGGCATGGATACGCAGTATTTT
CDR3 protein: CASSLEDRGMDTQYF

V gene: TRBV4-1
D gene: -
J gene: TRBJ2-4
clone size: few
CDR3 DNA: TGCGCCAGCAGCCAACCCCGACATGGGCTAGCCAAAAACATTCAGTACTTC
CDR3 protein: CASSQPRHGLAKNIQYF

V gene: TRBV4-2
D gene: -
J gene: TRBJ2-2
clone size: few
CDR3 DNA: TGTGCCAGCAGCCAGTTCCCTAGCGAAGGTGGCGGGGAGCTGTTTTTT
CDR3 protein: CASSQFPSEGGGELFF

V gene: TRBV5-4
D gene: -
J gene: TRBJ2-4
clone size: -
CDR3 DNA: TGTGCCAGCAGCCAAAGTCCGGTTAAATGGGTCCAAAACATTCAGTACTTC
CDR3 protein: CASSQSPVKWVQNIQYF

V gene: TRBV12-3/TRBV12-4
D gene: -
J gene: TRBJ1-2
clone size: -
CDR3 DNA: TGTGCCAGCAGTTTAGCACTCACGGATGGCTACACCTTC
CDR3 protein: CASSLALTDGYTF

V gene: TRBV21-1
D gene: -
J gene: TRBJ2-5
clone size: few
CDR3 DNA: TGTGCCAGCAGCAAAGCAAGGGGGGATGAGACCCAGTACTTC
CDR3 protein: CASSKARGDETQYF

V gene: TRBV4-3
D gene: -
J gene: TRBJ2-2
clone size: many
CDR3 DNA: TGTGCCAGCAGTAGGACTGCGAACACCGGGGAGCTGTTTTTT
CDR3 protein: CASSRTANTGELFF

V gene: TRBV7-9
D gene: -
J gene: TRBJ2-1
clone size: -
CDR3 DNA: TGTGCCAGCAGCCCCGCGGGTTACTTGGTCAATGAGCAGTTCTTC
CDR3 protein: CASSPAGYLVNEQFF

V gene: TRBV3-1
D gene: -
J gene: TRBJ2-3
clone size: -
CDR3 DNA: TGTGCCAGCAGCCCGGTCGGGACGACCACAGATACGCAGTATTTT
CDR3 protein: CASSPVGTTTDTQYF

V gene: TRBV3-1
D gene: -
J gene: TRBJ2-2
clone size: many
CDR3 DNA: TGTGCCAGCAGCCAAAACCTCCGCAGCGGCTTTCGGACCGGGGAGCTGTTTTTT
CDR3 protein: CASSQNLRSGFRTGELFF

V gene: TRBV4-1
D gene: TRBD1
J gene: TRBJ2-5
clone size: -
CDR3 DNA: TGCGCCAGCAGCCAAGCCCCGGGACAGGGGCGATGGGTGGCCCAGTACTTC
CDR3 protein: CASSQAPGQGRWVAQYF

V gene: TRBV20-1
D gene: TRBD2
J gene: TRBJ2-1
clone size: -
CDR3 DNA: TGCAGTGCCACCATCGGAGCGGGGGAACGGAATGAGCAGTTCTTC
CDR3 protein: CSATIGAGERNEQFF

V gene: TRBV5-1
D gene: -
J gene: TRBJ1-1
clone size: few
CDR3 DNA: TGCGCCAGCAGCCTAGGGGTTGCCACTGAAGCTTTCTTT
CDR3 protein: CASSLGVATEAFF

V gene: TRBV5-4
D gene: -
J gene: TRBJ2-3
clone size: few
CDR3 DNA: TGTGCCAGCAGCTTGGAATCGCTAGCGCGGGATACGCAGTATTTT
CDR3 protein: CASSLESLARDTQYF

V gene: TRBV30
D gene: TRBD2
J gene: TRBJ2-1
clone size: few
CDR3 DNA: TGTGCCTGGAGTGATAGCGGGGGATACAATGAGCAGTTCTTC
CDR3 protein: CAWSDSGGYNEQFF

V gene: TRBV27
D gene: -
J gene: TRBJ2-1
clone size: -
CDR3 DNA: TGTGCCAGCTCTAAGCTTGGGGGGTTGAGGAATGAGCAGTTCTTC
CDR3 protein: CASSKLGGLRNEQFF

V gene: TRBV27
D gene: -
J gene: TRBJ2-3
clone size: few
CDR3 DNA: TGTGCCAGCAGTTTGGACTCCCCCGAAGATACGCAGTATTTT
CDR3 protein: CASSLDSPEDTQYF

V gene: TRBV28
D gene: TRBD1
J gene: TRBJ1-1
clone size: -
CDR3 DNA: TGTGCCAGCAGTTCCTGGGACAGCCTAGCTTTCTTT
CDR3 protein: CASSSWDSLAFF

V gene: TRBV7-9
D gene: -
J gene: TRBJ2-5
clone size: -
CDR3 DNA: TGTGCCAGCACCATAAGCACAGCCGATGTGACCCAGTACTTC
CDR3 protein: CASTISTADVTQYF

V gene: TRBV20-1
D gene: TRBD1
J gene: TRBJ1-4
clone size: few
CDR3 DNA: TGCAGTGCTATGGACAGGGGAAATGAAAAACTGTTTTTT
CDR3 protein: CSAMDRGNEKLFF

V gene: TRBV19
D gene: TRBD1
J gene: TRBJ1-1
clone size: few
CDR3 DNA: TGTGCCAGTAGCCTCAGGGGGGCGCTCCGGACGAACACTGAAGCTTTCTTT
CDR3 protein: CASSLRGALRTNTEAFF

V gene: TRBV7-9
D gene: TRBD2
J gene: TRBJ2-5
clone size: few
CDR3 DNA: TGTGCCAGCAGCTTCACGGGGGGACTAACCCTAACCCAAGAGACCCAGTACTTC
CDR3 protein: CASSFTGGLTLTQETQYF

V gene: TRBV12-3/TRBV12-4
D gene: -
J gene: TRBJ2-3
clone size: -
CDR3 DNA: TGTGCCAGCAGCCCCCTAGGTACGCAGTATTTT
CDR3 protein: CASSPLGTQYF

V gene: TRBV18
D gene: TRBD2
J gene: TRBJ2-3
clone size: few
CDR3 DNA: TGTGCCAGCTCACCACGGACTAGCGGGAGTGGTGATACGCAGTATTTT
CDR3 protein: CASSPRTSGSGDTQYF

V gene: TRBV25-1
D gene: -
J gene: TRBJ1-5
clone size: -
CDR3 DNA: TGTGCCAGCAGGGCGACAAAGCCCCAGCATTTT
CDR3 protein: CASRATKPQHF

V gene: TRBV20-1
D gene: -
J gene: TRBJ1-4
clone size: -
CDR3 DNA: TGCAGTGCTAGAGATTCTGCCGGGGAAAAACTGTTTTTT
CDR3 protein: CSARDSAGEKLFF

V gene: TRBV28
D gene: TRBD2
J gene: TRBJ2-2
clone size: -
CDR3 DNA: TGTGCCAGCAGTCCGCCCCCGGGACTAGCGGGGATGAACACCGGGGAGCTGTTTTTT
CDR3 protein: CASSPPPGLAGMNTGELFF

V gene: TRBV7-3
D gene: -
J gene: TRBJ2-3
clone size: -
CDR3 DNA: TGTGCCAGCAGCCCGCAACGGACAGCCTTACACACAGATACGCAGTATTTT
CDR3 protein: CASSPQRTALHTDTQYF

V gene: TRBV5-1
D gene: TRBD2
J gene: TRBJ2-3
clone size: many
CDR3 DNA: TGCGCCAGCAGCTTCTTAGCGGGGGGCGATACGCAGTATTTT
CDR3 protein: CASSFLAGGDTQYF

V gene: TRBV6-6
D gene: -
J gene: TRBJ1-1
clone size: few
CDR3 DNA: TGTGCCAGCAGTTACTCGAGGGGAAGGTCGGGTGAAGCTTTCTTT
CDR3 protein: CASSYSRGRSGEAFF

V gene: TRBV6-5
D gene: TRBD2
J gene: TRBJ2-3
clone size: -
CDR3 DNA: TGTGACAGCAGCCGAGCTAGCGGCCTCCTTACGCAGTATTTT
CDR3 protein: CDSSRASGLLTQYF

V gene: TRBV7-2
D gene: -
J gene: TRBJ2-2
clone size: -
CDR3 DNA: TGTGCCAGCAGCTTGGGCAAGGCCGGGGAGCTGTTTTTT
CDR3 protein: CASSLGKAGELFF

V gene: TRBV30
D gene: -
J gene: TRBJ2-2
clone size: -
CDR3 DNA: TGTGCCTTAAGAAAGAGCGGGGAGCTGTTTTTT
CDR3 protein: CALRKSGELFF

V gene: TRBV15
D gene: -
J gene: TRBJ2-7
clone size: few
CDR3 DNA: TGTGCCACCAGCAGAGATCTTGGGGCTCGAGAGCAGTACTTC
CDR3 protein: CATSRDLGAREQYF

V gene: TRBV2
D gene: TRBD1
J gene: TRBJ1-5
clone size: -
CDR3 DNA: TGTGCCAGCAAGGCGACAGGGGGTCATCAGCCCCAGCATTTT
CDR3 protein: CASKATGGHQPQHF

V gene: TRBV10-2
D gene: -
J gene: TRBJ2-2
clone size: few
CDR3 DNA: TGCGCCAGCAGTGAGCTAGGTAGAACCGGGGAGCTGTTTTTT
CDR3 protein: CASSELGRTGELFF

V gene: TRBV6-7
D gene: TRBD1
J gene: TRBJ1-2
clone size: -
CDR3 DNA: TGTGCCAGCACCCGGACAGGGAAGAACGGCTACACCTTC
CDR3 protein: CASTRTGKNGYTF

V gene: TRBV12-3/TRBV12-4
D gene: -
J gene: TRBJ1-2
clone size: -
CDR3 DNA: TGTGCCAGCAGTTGGGGGGGGTTTGGCTACACCTTC
CDR3 protein: CASSWGGFGYTF

V gene: TRBV7-2
D gene: TRBD1
J gene: TRBJ1-2
clone size: -
CDR3 DNA: TGTGCCAGCAGCCCTCGACAGGGTGGCGGCTACACCTTC
CDR3 protein: CASSPRQGGGYTF

V gene: TRBV9
D gene: -
J gene: TRBJ1-5
clone size: few
CDR3 DNA: TGTGCCAGCAGCCCCACCCCCAATAGCAATCAGCCCCAGCATTTT
CDR3 protein: CASSPTPNSNQPQHF

V gene: TRBV7-3
D gene: -
J gene: TRBJ2-3
clone size: -
CDR3 DNA: TGTGCCAGCAGCTCAACCGGGACACACACAGATACGCAGTATTTT
CDR3 protein: CASSSTGTHTDTQYF

V gene: TRBV20-1
D gene: TRBD1
J gene: TRBJ1-1
clone size: -
CDR3 DNA: TGCAGTGCTAGAGACAGGGGGCGATACACTGAAGCTTTCTTT
CDR3 protein: CSARDRGRYTEAFF

V gene: TRBV20-1
D gene: -
J gene: TRBJ1-1
clone size: -
CDR3 DNA: TGCAGTGCTAGAGGGGTCCGGGGCGGGCTGAACACTGAAGCTTTCTTT
CDR3 protein: CSARGVRGGLNTEAFF

V gene: TRBV11-2
D gene: TRBD2
J gene: TRBJ2-2
clone size: -
CDR3 DNA: TGTGCCAGCAGCCCCCTGGGAGGGGCGAACACCGGGGAGCTGTTTTTT
CDR3 protein: CASSPLGGANTGELFF

V gene: TRBV9
D gene: -
J gene: TRBJ2-2
clone size: -
CDR3 DNA: TGTGCCAGCAGCGCACGACAGGCGAACACCGGGGAGCTGTTTTTT
CDR3 protein: CASSARQANTGELFF

V gene: TRBV5-4
D gene: -
J gene: TRBJ2-7
clone size: -
CDR3 DNA: TGTGCCAGCAGCTTGGGTTTAGAACAAACCTACGAGCAGTACTTC
CDR3 protein: CASSLGLEQTYEQYF

V gene: TRBV19
D gene: -
J gene: TRBJ1-5
clone size: few
CDR3 DNA: TGTGCCAGTAGTATCCCCCCCGGCCCGGGGCATTTT
CDR3 protein: CASSIPPGPGHF

V gene: TRBV7-9
D gene: -
J gene: TRBJ2-1
clone size: -
CDR3 DNA: TGTGCCAACAGCTTAGGGGGAGACAATGAGCAGTTCTTC
CDR3 protein: CANSLGGDNEQFF